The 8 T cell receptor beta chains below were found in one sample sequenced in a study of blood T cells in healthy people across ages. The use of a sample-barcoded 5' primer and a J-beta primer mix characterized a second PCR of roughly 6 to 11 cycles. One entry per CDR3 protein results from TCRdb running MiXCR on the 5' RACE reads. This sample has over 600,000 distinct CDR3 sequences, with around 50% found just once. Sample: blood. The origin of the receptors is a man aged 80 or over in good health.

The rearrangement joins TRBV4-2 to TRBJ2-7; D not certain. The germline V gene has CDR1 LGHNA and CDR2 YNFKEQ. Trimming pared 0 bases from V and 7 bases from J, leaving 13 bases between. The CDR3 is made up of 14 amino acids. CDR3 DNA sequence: TGTGCCAGCAGCCAAGATGCAGCTGTCTATGAGCAGTACTTC. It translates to CASSQDAAVYEQYF.

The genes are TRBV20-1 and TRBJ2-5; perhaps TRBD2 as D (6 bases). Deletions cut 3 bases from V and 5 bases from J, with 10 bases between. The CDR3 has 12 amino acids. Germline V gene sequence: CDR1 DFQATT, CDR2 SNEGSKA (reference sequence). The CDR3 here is CSASGGEETQYF. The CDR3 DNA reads TGCAGTGCTAGTGGCGGGGAGGAGACCCAGTACTTC.

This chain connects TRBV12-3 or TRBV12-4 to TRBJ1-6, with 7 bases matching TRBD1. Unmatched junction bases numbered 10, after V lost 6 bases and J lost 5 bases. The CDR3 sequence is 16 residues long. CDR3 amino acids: CASRANRGEDNSPLHF. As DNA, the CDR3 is TGTGCCAGCAGGGCGAACAGGGGAGAAGATAATTCACCCCTCCACTTT.

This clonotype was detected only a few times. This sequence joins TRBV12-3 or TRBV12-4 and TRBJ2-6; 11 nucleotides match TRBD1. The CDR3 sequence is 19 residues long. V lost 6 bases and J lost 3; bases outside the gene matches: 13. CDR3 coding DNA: TGTGCCAGCAGCCCTTACCGGGACAGGGGGAGTGTTGGGGCCAACGTCCTGACTTTC. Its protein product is CASSPYRDRGSVGANVLTF.

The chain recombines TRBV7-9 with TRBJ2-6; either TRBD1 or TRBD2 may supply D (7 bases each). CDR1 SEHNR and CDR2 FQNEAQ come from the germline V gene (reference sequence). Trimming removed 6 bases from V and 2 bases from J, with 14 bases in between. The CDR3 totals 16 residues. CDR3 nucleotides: TGTGCCAGCAGTCAGGGGGGAGGGACTGGGGCCAACGTCCTGACTTTC. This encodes CASSQGGGTGANVLTF. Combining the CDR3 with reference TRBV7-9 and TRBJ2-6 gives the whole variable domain DTGVSQNPRHKITKRGQNVTFRCDPISEHNRLYWYRQTLGQGPEFLTYFQNEAQLEKSRLLSDRFSAERPKGSFSTLEIQRTEQGDSAMYLCASSQGGGTGANVLTFGAGSRLTVL.

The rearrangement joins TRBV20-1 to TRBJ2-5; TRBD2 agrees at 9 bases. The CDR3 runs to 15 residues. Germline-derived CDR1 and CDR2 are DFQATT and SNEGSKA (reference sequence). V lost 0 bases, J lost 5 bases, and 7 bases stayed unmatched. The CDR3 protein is CSARDGTSNSETQYF. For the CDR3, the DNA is TGCAGTGCTAGAGATGGGACTAGCAATTCGGAGACCCAGTACTTC.

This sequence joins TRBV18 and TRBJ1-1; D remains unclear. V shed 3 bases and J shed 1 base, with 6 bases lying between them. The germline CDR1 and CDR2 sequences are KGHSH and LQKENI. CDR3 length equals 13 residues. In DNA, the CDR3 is TGTGCCAGCTCACCTACACCGAACACTGAAGCTTTCTTT. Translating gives CASSPTPNTEAFF.

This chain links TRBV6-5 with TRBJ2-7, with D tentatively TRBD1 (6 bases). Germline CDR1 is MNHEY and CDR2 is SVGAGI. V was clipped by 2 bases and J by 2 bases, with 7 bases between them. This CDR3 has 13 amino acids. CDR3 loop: CASSYGDTYEQYF. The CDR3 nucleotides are TGTGCCAGCAGTTACGGGGACACCTACGAGCAGTACTTC.